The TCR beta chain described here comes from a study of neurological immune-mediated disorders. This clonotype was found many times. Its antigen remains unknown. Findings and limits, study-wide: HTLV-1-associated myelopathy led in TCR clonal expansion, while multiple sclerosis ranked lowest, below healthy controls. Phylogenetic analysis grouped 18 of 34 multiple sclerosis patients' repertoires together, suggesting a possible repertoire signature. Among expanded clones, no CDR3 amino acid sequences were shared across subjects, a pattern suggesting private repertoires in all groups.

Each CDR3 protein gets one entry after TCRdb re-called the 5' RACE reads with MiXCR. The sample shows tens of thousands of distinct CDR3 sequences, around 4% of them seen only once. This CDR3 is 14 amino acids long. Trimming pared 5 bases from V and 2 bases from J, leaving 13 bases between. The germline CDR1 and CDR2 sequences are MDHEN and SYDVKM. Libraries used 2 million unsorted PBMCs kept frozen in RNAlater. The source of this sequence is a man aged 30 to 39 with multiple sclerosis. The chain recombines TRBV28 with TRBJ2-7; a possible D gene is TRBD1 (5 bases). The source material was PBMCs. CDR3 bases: TGTGCCAGCAGTCTAGGGGCGATAGCCTACGAGCAGTACTTC. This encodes CASSLGAIAYEQYF.